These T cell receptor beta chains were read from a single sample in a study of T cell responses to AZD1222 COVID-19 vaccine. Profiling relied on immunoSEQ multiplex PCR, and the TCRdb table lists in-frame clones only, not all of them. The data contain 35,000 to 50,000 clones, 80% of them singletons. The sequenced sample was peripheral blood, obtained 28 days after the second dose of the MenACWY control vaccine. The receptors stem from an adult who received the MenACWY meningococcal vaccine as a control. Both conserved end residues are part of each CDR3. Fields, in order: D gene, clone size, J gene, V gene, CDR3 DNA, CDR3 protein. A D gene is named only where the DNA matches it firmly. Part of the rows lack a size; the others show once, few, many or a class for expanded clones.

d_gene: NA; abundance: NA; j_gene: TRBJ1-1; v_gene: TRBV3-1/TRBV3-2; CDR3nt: TGTGCCAGCAGAGGCCAGGGACGTAAATCAGGTGAAGCTTTCTTT; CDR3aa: CASRGQGRKSGEAFF
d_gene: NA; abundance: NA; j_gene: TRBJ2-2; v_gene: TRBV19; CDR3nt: TGTGCCAGTAGTATACGCCACACGATGGGGGAGCTGTTTTTT; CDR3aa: CASSIRHTMGELFF
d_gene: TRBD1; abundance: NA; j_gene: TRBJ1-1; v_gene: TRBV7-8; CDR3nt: TGTGCCAGCAGCGACATGGGACAGGGGGGCACTGAAGCTTTCTTT; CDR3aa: CASSDMGQGGTEAFF
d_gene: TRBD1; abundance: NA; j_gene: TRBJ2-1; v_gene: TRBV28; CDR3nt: TGTGCCAGCAGTTTACAACAGGGGCGTGAGCAGTTCTTC; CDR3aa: CASSLQQGREQFF
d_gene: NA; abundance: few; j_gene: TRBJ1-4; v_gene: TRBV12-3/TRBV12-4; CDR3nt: TGTGCCAGCAGCTTGGACGGAGATGAAAAACTGTTTTTT; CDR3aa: CASSLDGDEKLFF
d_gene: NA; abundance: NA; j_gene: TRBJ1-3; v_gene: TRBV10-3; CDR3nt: TGTGCCATCAGTGCCGGCAGGACCCTCTCTGGAAACACCATATATTTT; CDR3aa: CAISAGRTLSGNTIYF
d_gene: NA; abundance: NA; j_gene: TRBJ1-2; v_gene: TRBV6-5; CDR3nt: TGTGCCAGTTCTGACTATGGCTACACCTTC; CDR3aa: CASSDYGYTF
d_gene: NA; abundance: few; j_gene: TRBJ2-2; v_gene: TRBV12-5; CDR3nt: TGTGCTAGTGGCCCCGACAGGCCGGGGACCGGGGAGCTGTTTTTT; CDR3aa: CASGPDRPGTGELFF
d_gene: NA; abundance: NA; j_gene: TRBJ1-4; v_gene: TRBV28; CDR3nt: TGTGCCAGCAGTTTTCCCTCAGGGGCGGCGGCAAAACTGTTTTTT; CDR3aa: CASSFPSGAAAKLFF
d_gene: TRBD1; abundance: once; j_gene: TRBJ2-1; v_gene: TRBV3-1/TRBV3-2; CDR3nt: TGTGCCAGCAGCCGGGAGGGACAGGGTTCCTACAATGAGCAGTTCTTC; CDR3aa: CASSREGQGSYNEQFF
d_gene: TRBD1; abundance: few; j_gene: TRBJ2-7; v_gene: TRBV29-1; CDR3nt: TGCAGCGCTCATACCTTTGGACAGGGTCTCGACGAGCAGTACTTC; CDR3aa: CSAHTFGQGLDEQYF
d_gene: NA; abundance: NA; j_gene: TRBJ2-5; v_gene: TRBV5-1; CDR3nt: TGCGCCAGTACCTTCTGGGGTCAAGAGACCCAGTACTTC; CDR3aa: CASTFWGQETQYF
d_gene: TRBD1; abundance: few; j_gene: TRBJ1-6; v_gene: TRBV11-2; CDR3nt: TGTGCCAGCAGCCACGGACAGGGGAATTCACCCCTCCACTTT; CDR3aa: CASSHGQGNSPLHF
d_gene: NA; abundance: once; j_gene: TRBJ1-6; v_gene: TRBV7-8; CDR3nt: TGTGCCAGCAGCTCGACTTGGACGGCCAATAATTCACCCCTCCACTTT; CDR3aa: CASSSTWTANNSPLHF
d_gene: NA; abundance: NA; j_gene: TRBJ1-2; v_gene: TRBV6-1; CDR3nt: TGTGCCAGCAGTGACACAGGGAACTATGGCTACACCTTC; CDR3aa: CASSDTGNYGYTF
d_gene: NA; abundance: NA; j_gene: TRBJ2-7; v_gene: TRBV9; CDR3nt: TGTGCCAGCAGCGCTCAGGGGACTTCCAGCTACGAGCAGTACTTC; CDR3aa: CASSAQGTSSYEQYF
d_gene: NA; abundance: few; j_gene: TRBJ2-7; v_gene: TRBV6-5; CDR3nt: TGTGCCAGCAGTTTTGGGTCTCCCGGATCCTACGAGCAGTACTTC; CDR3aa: CASSFGSPGSYEQYF